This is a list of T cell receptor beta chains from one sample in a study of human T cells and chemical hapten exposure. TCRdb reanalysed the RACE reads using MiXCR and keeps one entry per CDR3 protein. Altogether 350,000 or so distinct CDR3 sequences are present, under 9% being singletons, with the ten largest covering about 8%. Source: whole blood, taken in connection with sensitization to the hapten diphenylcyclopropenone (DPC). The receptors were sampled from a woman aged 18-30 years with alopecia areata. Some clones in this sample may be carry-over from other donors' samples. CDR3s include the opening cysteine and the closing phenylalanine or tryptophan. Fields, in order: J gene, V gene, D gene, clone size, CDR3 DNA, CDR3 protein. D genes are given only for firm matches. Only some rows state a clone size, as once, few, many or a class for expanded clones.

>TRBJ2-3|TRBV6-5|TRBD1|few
TGTGCCAGCAGTCCGCGCCGGGACAGGGGGAGAGATACGCAGTATTTT
CASSPRRDRGRDTQYF
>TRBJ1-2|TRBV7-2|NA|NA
TGTGCCAGCAGCTTAGTAGCGGATCCTAACTATGGCTACACCTTC
CASSLVADPNYGYTF
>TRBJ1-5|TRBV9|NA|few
TGTGCCAGCAGCAAAACGGGCCAAATTAATCAGCCCCAGCATTTT
CASSKTGQINQPQHF
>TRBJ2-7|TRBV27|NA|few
TGTGCCAGCAGAGCATCGAGCCCCTCCTACGAGCAGTACTTC
CASRASSPSYEQYF
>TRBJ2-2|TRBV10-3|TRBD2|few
TGTGCCATCAGTGAGTCGTGGGAGCGGGGCTTTTCGAACACCGGGGAGCTGTTTTTT
CAISESWERGFSNTGELFF
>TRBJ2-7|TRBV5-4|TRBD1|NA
TGTGCCAGCAGGGGGAACGAGGACAGGGTAGGCGAGCAGTACTTC
CASRGNEDRVGEQYF
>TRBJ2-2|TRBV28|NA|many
TGTGCCAGCAGTTATTTCACCGGGGAGCTGTTTTTT
CASSYFTGELFF
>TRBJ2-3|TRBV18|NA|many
TGTGCCAGCTCACCCGCCGGAGATACGCAGTATTTT
CASSPAGDTQYF
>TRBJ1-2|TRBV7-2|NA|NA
TGTGCCAGCAGCTTAGTTAGTGGCTTGGGGGGCTCTAACTATGGCTACACCTTC
CASSLVSGLGGSNYGYTF
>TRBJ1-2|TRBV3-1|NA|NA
TGTGCCAGCAGCCGGGACAAGAACTATGGCTACACCTTC
CASSRDKNYGYTF
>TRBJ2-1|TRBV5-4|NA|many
TGTGCCAGCAGCCTGGAGGCCTACAATGAGCAGTTCTTC
CASSLEAYNEQFF
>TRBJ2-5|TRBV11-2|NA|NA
TGTGCCAGCAGCTTCGGTGACGGTCCGAGGCAGACCCAGTACTTC
CASSFGDGPRQTQYF
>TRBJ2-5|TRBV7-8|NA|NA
TGTGCCAGCAGCTTAATCTATCGGTTTCCGGACCCAGAGACCCAGTACTTC
CASSLIYRFPDPETQYF
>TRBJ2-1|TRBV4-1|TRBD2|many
TGCGCCAGCAGCCAAGGGGGCGGACTAGCGATAGTTGAGCAGTTCTTC
CASSQGGGLAIVEQFF
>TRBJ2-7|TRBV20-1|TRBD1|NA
TGCAGTGCTACCTCCGGGACAGGCCTCTACGAGCAGTACTTC
CSATSGTGLYEQYF
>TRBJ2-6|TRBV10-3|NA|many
TGTGCCATCAGTGAAGAGCTCGCTGGGGCCAACGTCCTGACTTTC
CAISEELAGANVLTF
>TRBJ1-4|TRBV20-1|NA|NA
TGCAGTGCTAGCGGCAGTAATGAAAAACTGTTTTTT
CSASGSNEKLFF
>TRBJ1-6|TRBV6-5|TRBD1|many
TGTGCCAGCAGCAGAGGACAGGGGCACTCACCCCTCCACTTT
CASSRGQGHSPLHF
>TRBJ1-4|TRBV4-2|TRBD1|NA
TGTGCCAGCAGCCAAGATATGACAGGGGGAACTAATGAAAAACTGTTTTTT
CASSQDMTGGTNEKLFF
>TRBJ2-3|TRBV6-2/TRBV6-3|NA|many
TGTGCCAGCAGTCAGGTACGCACAGATACGCAGTATTTT
CASSQVRTDTQYF
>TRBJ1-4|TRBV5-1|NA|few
TGCGCCAGCAGCTTCAGCGAGAAAAAGGAAAAACTGTTTTTT
CASSFSEKKEKLFF
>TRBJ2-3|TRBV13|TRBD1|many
TGTGCCAGCAGCTTAGATGTCGCCCACCAGACAGGGCTGCTCACAGATACGCAGTATTTT
CASSLDVAHQTGLLTDTQYF
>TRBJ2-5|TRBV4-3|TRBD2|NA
TGCGCCAGCAGCGCTACGACTAGCGGGGGAGCCTTCCCTTGGGCCCAGTACTTC
CASSATTSGGAFPWAQYF
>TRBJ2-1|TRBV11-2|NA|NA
TGTGCCAGCAGCTGGGACCCGGGCAATGAGCAGTTCTTC
CASSWDPGNEQFF
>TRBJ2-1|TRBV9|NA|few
TGTGCCAGCAGCGTAGGGCTACGTAATGAGCAGTTCTTC
CASSVGLRNEQFF
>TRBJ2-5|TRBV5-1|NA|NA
TGCGCCAGCAGCTTCAACCTCCAAGAGACCCAGTACTTC
CASSFNLQETQYF
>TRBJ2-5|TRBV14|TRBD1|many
TGTGCCAGCAGCCAGCACGAAGACAGGGGTCAAGAGACCCAGTACTTC
CASSQHEDRGQETQYF
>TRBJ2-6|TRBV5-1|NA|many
TGCGCCAGCAGCTGGGCCGGGACATCAACCCGCCCTGGGGCCAACGTCCTGACTTTC
CASSWAGTSTRPGANVLTF
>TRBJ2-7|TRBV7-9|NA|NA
TGTGCCAGCAGCCCGCGGCGGGTCTACGAGCAGTACTTC
CASSPRRVYEQYF
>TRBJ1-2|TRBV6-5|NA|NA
TGTGCCAGCAGTCCGGACAGCGCCTATGGCTACACCTTC
CASSPDSAYGYTF
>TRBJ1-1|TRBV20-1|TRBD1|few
TGCAGTGCTAGAGATATTCAGGGGGAAAGCATGAACACTGAAGCTTTCTTT
CSARDIQGESMNTEAFF